The 5 T cell receptor beta chains below come from one sample, sequenced in a study of CD8 T cells in Susac syndrome. Reverse transcription of 0.5 to 1 ug RNA was performed with random hexamers. One entry per CDR3 protein results from TCRdb running MiXCR on the immunoSEQ multiplex PCR reads. The sample shows around 150,000 distinct CDR3 sequences, approximately 95% of them seen only once. Sequences were obtained from CD8+ T cells from PBMCs. Every receptor here comes from a human donor with Susac syndrome.

This chain uses TRBV4-1 with TRBJ2-7; weak D call: TRBD2 (5 bases). V shed 1 base and J shed 4 bases, with 23 bases lying between them. This CDR3 has 18 residues. From germline, CDR1 is MGHRA and CDR2 YSYEKL. The CDR3 DNA reads TGCGCCAGCAGCCAAGGGCCCCCCCTGGAGGTAGGAAATTACGAGCAGTACTTC. Its protein product is CASSQGPPLEVGNYEQYF.

The chain couples TRBV12-5 to TRBJ2-1; D is possibly TRBD1 or TRBD2 (5 bases each). The CDR3 has 15 residues. Deletions cut 7 bases from V and 4 bases from J, with 17 bases between. Germline V gene data show CDR1 as LGHNT and CDR2 as FRNRAP. Here the CDR3 reads CASVHGASVYNEQFF. The CDR3 nucleotides are TGTGCTAGTGTCCACGGGGCATCCGTATACAATGAGCAGTTCTTC.

The chain combines TRBV4-1 with TRBJ1-4; D is unresolved. The germline gives CDR1 MGHRA, CDR2 YSYEKL. The CDR3 has 16 amino acids. V gave up 0 bases and J gave up 10 bases, with 18 bases separating them. As DNA, the CDR3 is TGCGCCAGCAGCCAAGATCCCTGGGCCACCCCAAGAAAACTGTTTTTT. Translated: CASSQDPWATPRKLFF.

The V gene is TRBV30, the J gene TRBJ1-1; D gene ambiguous. This CDR3 region has 11 residues. The germline gives CDR1 GTSNPN, CDR2 SVGIG (reference sequence). CDR3 protein: CFVESNTEAFF. CDR3 coding DNA: TGTTTTGTGGAGAGCAACACTGAAGCTTTCTTT.

A remark on this clonotype: One end of the junction does not line up with germline, which may come from a read error. V usage is TRBV27 and J usage is TRBJ1-5; 9 bases agree with TRBD1. The length of the CDR3 is 16 residues. Germline V CDR1 and CDR2: MNHEY, SMNVEV (reference sequence). For the CDR3, the DNA is TGTGCCAGCGGTTTGCCGGGACAGGGTTCGGGTCAGCCCCAGCATTTT. Translation gives CASGLPGQGSGQPQHF.